Described below is a single TCR beta chain sequence and its context. Clones were sequenced by immunoSEQ multiplex PCR, and TCRdb holds only the in-frame ones, with some missing. The data contain tens of thousands of clones, roughly 90% of them singletons. These data are taken from a study of control samples from healthy donors and cancer patients. V was pared by 4 bases and J by 0 bases, with 4 bases of the junction left unmatched. Germline V CDR1 and CDR2: MNHEY, SMNVEV (reference sequence). There are 15 residues in the CDR3. Sequenced input: PBMCs. The clonotype originates from a man aged 35-49 years with colorectal cancer. V is TRBV27 and J is TRBJ1-2; the match to TRBD1 covers 8 bases. CDR3 in amino acids: CASSSWDRPNYGYTF. CDR3 nucleotides: TGTGCCAGCAGTTCGTGGGACAGGCCTAACTATGGCTACACCTTC.